In this sample, the clone carrying this TCR beta chain turned up a few times. This entry is derived from a study of neurological immune-mediated disorders. The CDR3 has 17 residues. The V end was cut by 2 bases, the J end by 0 bases, with 12 bases between. Per germline, CDR1 SGHRS and CDR2 YFSETQ. In TCRdb, the 5' RACE reads were re-called with MiXCR into one record per CDR3 protein. The sample contains some 70,000 distinct CDR3 sequences, 4.5% to 5.5% of which appear only once. The sequencing sample was made of PBMCs. V and J are TRBV5-1 and TRBJ2-6; D is unresolved. The sequence was obtained from a man younger than 40 with multiple sclerosis. As DNA, the CDR3 is TGCGCCAGCAGCTTTCAAGGGTTCCGCTCTGGGGCCAACGTCCTGACTTTC. Its translation is CASSFQGFRSGANVLTF.